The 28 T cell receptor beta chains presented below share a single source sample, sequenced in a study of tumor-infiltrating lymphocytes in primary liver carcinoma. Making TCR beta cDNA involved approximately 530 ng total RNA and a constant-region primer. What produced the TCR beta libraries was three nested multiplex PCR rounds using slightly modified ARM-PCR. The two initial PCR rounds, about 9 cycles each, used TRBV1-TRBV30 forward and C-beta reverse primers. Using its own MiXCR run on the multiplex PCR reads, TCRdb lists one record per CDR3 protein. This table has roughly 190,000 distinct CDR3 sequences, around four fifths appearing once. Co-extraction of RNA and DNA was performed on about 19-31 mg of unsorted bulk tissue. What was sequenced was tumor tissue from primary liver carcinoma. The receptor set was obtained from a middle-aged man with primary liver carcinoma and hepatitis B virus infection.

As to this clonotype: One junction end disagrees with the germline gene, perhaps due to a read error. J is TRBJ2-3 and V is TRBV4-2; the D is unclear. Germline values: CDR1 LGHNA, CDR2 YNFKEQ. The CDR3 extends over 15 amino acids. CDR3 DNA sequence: TGTGCCAGCAGCGGTTTTGAGGAGAGCACAGATACGCAATATTTT. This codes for CASSGFEESTDTQYF.

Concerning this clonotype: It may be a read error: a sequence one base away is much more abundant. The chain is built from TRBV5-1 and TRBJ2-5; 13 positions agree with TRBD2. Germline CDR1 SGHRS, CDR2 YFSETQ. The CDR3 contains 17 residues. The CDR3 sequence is CASSLMTSGRPGETLYF. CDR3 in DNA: TGCGCCAGCAGCTTAATGACTAGCGGGAGGCCAGGAGAGACCCTGTACTTC.

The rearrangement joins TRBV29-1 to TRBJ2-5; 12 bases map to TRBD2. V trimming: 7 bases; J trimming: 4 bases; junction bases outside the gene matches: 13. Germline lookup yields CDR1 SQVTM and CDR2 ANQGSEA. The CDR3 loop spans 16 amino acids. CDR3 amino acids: CSAYKTQGLAGETQYF. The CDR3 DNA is TGCAGCGCCTACAAGACTCAGGGACTAGCGGGAGAGACCCAGTACTTC.

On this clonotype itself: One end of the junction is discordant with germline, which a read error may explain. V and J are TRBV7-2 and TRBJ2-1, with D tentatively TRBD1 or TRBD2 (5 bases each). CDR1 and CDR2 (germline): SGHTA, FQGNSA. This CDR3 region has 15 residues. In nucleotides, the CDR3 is TGTGCCAACAGCTTCGGGACCCCTTGGCCCAATGAACAGTTCTTC. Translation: CANSFGTPWPNEQFF.

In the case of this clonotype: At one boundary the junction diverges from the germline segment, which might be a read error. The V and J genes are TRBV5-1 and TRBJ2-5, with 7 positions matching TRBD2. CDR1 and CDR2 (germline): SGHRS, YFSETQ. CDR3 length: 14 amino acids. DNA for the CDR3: TGTGCCAGCAGGAGCGGGATGCTTCAAGAGACCCAGTACTTC. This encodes CASRSGMLQETQYF.

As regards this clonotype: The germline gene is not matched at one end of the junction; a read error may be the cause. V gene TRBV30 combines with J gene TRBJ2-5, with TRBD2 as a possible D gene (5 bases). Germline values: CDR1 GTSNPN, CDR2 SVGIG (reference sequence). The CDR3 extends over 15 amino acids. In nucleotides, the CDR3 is TGTGACTGGAGTACCTCCTTCACTAGAGGGGAGACCCAGTACTTC. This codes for CDWSTSFTRGETQYF.

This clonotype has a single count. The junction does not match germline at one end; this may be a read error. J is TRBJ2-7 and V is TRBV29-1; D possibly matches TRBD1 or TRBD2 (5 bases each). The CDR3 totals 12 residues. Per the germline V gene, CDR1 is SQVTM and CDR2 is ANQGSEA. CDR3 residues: CSFERDGYEQYF. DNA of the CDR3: TGCAGCTTTGAAAGGGACGGCTATGAGCAGTACTTC.

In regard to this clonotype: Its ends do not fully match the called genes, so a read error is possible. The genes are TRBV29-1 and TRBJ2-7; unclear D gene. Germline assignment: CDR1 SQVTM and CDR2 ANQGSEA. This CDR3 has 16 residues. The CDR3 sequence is CSAMTSRTGIPYELYF. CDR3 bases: TGCAGCGCCATGACATCTAGGACCGGCATTCCCTACGAGCTGTACTTC.

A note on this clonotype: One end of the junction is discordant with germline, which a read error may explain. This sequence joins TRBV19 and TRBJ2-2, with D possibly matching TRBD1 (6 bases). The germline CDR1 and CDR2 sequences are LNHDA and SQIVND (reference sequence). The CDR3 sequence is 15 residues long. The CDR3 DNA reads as TGTGCCAGTAGTATGCTCGGACAGCGCACCGGGGATCTGTTTTTT. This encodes CASSMLGQRTGDLFF.

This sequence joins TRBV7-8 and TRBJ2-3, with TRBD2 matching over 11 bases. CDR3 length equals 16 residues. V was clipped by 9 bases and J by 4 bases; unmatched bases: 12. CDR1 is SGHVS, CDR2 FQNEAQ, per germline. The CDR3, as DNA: TGTGCCAGTACCTTACAAACTAGCGGGAGCCCAGATACGCAGTATTTT. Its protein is CASTLQTSGSPDTQYF.

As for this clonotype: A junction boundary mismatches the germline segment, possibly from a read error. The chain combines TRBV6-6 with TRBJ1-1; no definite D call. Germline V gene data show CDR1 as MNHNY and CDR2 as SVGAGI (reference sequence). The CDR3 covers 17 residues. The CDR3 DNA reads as TGTGCCAGGAGTTACTCGAGCGCAGAGGCGGATATTAAGGAAGCTTTCTTT. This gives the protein CARSYSSAEADIKEAFF.

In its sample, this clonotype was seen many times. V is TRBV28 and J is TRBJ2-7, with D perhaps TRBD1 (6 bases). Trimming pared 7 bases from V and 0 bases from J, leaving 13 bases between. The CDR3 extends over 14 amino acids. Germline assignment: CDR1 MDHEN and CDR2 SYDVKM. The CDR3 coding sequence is TGTGCCAGCACCTTGGGGGCGTTCTCCTACGAGCAGTACTTC. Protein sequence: CASTLGAFSYEQYF.

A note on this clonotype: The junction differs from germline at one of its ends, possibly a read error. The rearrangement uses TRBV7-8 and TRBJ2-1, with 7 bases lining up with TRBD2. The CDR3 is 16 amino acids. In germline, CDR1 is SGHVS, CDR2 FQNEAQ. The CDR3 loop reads CASSYLAEGSYNQQFF. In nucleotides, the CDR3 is TGTGCCAGCAGCTATCTAGCGGAAGGGTCCTACAATCAGCAGTTCTTC.

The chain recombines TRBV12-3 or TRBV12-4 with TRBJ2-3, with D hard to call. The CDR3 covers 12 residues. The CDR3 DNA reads TGTGACAACAGTTTTATCACTGATACGCAGTATTTT. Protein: CDNSFITDTQYF.

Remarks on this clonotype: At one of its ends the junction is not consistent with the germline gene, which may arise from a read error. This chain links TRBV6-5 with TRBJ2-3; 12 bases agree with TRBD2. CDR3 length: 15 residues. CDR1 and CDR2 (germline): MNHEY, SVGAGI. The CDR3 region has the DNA TGTGCCAGCAACCTAGGACTAGCGGGAACACATACGCACTATTTT. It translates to CASNLGLAGTHTHYF.

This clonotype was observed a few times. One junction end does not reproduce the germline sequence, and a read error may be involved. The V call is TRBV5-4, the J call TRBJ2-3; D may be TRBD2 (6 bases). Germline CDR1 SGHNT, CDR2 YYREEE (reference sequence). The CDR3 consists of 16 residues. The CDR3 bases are TGTACCAGCAGCTTTGGGCTAGCGAGTAGCACAGATACGCAGTATTTT. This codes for CTSSFGLASSTDTQYF.

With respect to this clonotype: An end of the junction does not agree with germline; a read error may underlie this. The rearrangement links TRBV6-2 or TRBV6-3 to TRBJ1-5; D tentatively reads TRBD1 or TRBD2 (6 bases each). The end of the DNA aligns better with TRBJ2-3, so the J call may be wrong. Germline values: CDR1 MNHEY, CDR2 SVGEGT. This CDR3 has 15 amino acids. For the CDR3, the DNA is TGTGTCAGCAGTAGGGTCTACAGGGAGGATCAGCCCCAGTATTTT. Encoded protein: CVSSRVYREDQPQYF.

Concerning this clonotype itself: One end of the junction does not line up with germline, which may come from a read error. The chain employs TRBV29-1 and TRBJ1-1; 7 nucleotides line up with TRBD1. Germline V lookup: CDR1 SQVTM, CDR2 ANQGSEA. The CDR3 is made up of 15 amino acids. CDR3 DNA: TGCAGCGTCAACAGGGGTTGCGGAATGAAAACTGAAGCTTTCTTT. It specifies CSVNRGCGMKTEAFF.

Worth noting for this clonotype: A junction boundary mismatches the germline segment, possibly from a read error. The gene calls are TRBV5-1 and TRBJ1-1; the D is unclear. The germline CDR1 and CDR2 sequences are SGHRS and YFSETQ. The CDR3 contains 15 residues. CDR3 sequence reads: CVSSSAGRRSTEAFF. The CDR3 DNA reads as TGCGTCAGCAGCTCGGCGGGGAGGCGTAGCACTGAAGCTTTCTTT.

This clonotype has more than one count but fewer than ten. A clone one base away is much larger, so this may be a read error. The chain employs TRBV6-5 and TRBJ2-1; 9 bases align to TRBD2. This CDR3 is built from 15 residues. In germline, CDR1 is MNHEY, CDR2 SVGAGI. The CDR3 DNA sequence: TGTGTCAGCAGCCCGGCAGCGGGAGGTTACAATGAGCAGTTCTTC. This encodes CVSSPAAGGYNEQFF.

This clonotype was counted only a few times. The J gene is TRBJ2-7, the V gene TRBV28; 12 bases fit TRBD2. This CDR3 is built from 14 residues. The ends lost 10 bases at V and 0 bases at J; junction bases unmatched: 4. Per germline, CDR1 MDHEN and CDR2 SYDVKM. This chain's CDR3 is CAILAGGSSYEQYF. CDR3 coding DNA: TGTGCCATCCTAGCGGGAGGGAGCTCCTACGAGCAGTACTTC.

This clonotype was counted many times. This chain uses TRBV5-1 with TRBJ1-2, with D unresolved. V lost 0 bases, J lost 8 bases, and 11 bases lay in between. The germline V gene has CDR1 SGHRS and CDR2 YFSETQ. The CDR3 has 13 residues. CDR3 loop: CASSLGLLRGYTF. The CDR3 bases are TGCGCCAGCAGCTTGGGTCTCTTGAGGGGCTACACCTTC.

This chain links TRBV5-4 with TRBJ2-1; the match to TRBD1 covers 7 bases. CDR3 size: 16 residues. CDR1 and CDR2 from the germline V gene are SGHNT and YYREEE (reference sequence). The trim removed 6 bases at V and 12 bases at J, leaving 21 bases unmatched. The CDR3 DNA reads TGTGCCAGCATCCAAGACAAGGGGGCTTCCTACAACGGGCAGTTCTTC. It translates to CASIQDKGASYNGQFF.

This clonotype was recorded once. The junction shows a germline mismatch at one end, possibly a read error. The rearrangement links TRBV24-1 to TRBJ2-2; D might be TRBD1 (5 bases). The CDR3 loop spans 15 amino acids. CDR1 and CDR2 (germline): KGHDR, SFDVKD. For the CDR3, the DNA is TGTACCACCAGTGAAGGGGATTATGACACCGGGGAGCTGTTTTTT. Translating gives CTTSEGDYDTGELFF.

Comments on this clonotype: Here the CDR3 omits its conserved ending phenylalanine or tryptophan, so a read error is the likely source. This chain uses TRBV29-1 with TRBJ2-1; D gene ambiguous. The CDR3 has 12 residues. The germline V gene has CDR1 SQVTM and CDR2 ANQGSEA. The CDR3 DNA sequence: TGCGGCGTTGGAGAGGTATACAATGAGCAGTTCTTA. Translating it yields CGVGEVYNEQFL.

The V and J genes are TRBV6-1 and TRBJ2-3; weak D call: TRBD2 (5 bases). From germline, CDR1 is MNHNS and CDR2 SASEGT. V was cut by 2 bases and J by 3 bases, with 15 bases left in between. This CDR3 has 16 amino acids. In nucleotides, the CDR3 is TGTGCCAGCAGTGAAAGGCGGGTACTTCGTACAGATACGCAGTATTTT. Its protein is CASSERRVLRTDTQYF.

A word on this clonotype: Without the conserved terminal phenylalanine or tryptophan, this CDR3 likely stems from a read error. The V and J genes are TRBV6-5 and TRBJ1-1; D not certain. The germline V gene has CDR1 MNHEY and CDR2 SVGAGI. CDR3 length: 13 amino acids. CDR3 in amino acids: CAGSLASYTEAFS. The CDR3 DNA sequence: TGTGCCGGCAGTCTAGCCAGTTACACTGAAGCTTTCTCT.

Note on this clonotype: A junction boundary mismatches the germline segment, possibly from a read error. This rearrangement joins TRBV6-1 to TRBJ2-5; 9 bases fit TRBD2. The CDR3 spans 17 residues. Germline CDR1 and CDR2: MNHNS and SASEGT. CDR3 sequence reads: CARTSAGGPMDRVTQNF. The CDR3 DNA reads TGTGCCAGGACCTCAGCGGGAGGCCCGATGGACCGCGTCACCCAGAACTTC.